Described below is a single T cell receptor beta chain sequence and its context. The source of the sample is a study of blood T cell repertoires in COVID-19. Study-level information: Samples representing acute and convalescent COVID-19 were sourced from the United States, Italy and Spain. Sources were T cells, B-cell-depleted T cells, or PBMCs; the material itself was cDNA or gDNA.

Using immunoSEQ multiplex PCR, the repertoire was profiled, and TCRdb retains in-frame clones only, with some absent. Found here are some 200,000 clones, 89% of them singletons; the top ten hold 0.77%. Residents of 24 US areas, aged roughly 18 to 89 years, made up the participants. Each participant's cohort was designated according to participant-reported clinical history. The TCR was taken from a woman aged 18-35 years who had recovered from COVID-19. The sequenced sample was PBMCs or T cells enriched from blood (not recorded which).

CDR3 sequence: CASSLGDRDQETQYF. DNA of the CDR3: TGCGCCAGCAGCTTGGGGGACAGGGACCAAGAGACCCAGTACTTC. The chain is built from TRBV5-1 and TRBJ2-5; 9 nucleotides match TRBD1. With 0 bases clipped from V and 0 bases from J, the junction kept 0 bases outside the gene matches. The CDR3 has 15 residues. Germline CDR1 reads SGHRS; CDR2 reads YFSETQ.